This T cell receptor (beta chain) stems from a study of Graves' ophthalmopathy and Graves' hyperthyroidism. Study findings and constraints: Among thyroid clonotypes expanded above 0.001 frequency, most also appeared in blood. Using 13 signatures, a model distinguished ophthalmopathy from stable hyperthyroidism, reaching about 85% sensitivity and about 81% specificity.

J was trimmed by 0 bases and V by 7 bases; bases with no gene match: 12. CDR1 and CDR2 from the germline V gene are SGHAT and FQNNGV. The CDR3 contains 18 residues. TCR beta CDR3 regions were amplified from RNA transcripts. Amplification began with first-round RT-PCR using HTBI primers, then second-round multiplex PCR was performed. TCRdb reprocessed the multiplex PCR reads via MiXCR and lists one record per CDR3 protein. The sample has 150,000 or so distinct CDR3 sequences; under 40% are singletons. Other autoimmune diseases, uncontrolled infections, pregnancy and lactation each led to patient exclusion. The table lists this clonotype with a few counts. Its antigen is not known.

This TCR was recovered from a woman aged 40 to 50 with Graves' ophthalmopathy. The sample taken for sequencing was peripheral blood. This rearrangement joins TRBV11-2 to TRBJ2-6, with 7 bases that match TRBD2. In DNA form, the CDR3 reads TGTGCCAGCAACAGGACTCCGGGACTACTCTCTGGGGCCAACGTCCTGACTTTC. Its protein is CASNRTPGLLSGANVLTF.